This T cell receptor (beta chain) was identified in a study of T cell clusters in autoimmune cytopenias. Study at large: Healthy control donors averaged about 50 years of age, with a median of roughly 62 years.

TRB rearrangements were amplified by touch-down multiplex PCR with mixed TRB-A/B primers. Reprocessing the multiplex PCR reads, TCRdb reports a single entry for every CDR3 protein and omits DNA. The sample spans about 4,100 distinct CDR3 sequences; the ten largest clones claim roughly 14%. This clonotype registers medium-sized (0.01 to 0.1%) by frequency. The antigen remains unidentified. Germline assignment: CDR1 MNHEY and CDR2 SVGAGI. The CDR3 spans 15 residues. Whole-study results and caveats: TRB repertoire shifts in secondary cytopenia and chronic lymphocytic leukemia mostly reflected lymphoma, not autoimmunity.

Tens of thousands of genome equivalents of blood DNA were amplified for TRB. These data also featured in a second study, about T cell repertoires in aging, cancer and after chemotherapy. That study reports: Healthy donors lost TCR diversity with age mainly through richness, cancer patients through richness and evenness.

The sequence was obtained from a human donor in good health. The sample was peripheral blood. This chain connects TRBV6-5 to TRBJ1-1; the D call of TRBD1 rests on TCRdb alone, since no DNA is present to check it. The CDR3 protein is CASRPGGGPNTEAFF.